This record looks at one TCR beta chain sequence and its context. This entry is derived from a study of blood T cell repertoires in COVID-19. Profiling relied on immunoSEQ multiplex PCR, and the TCRdb table lists in-frame clones only, not all of them. There are over 40,000 clones in the sample; approximately 91% occur only once, and roughly 10% lies in the top ten. The CDR3 consists of 16 residues. The germline V gene encodes CDR1 MNHNY and CDR2 SVGAGI (reference sequence). Deletions cut 5 bases from V and 0 bases from J, with 14 bases between. The sample taken for sequencing was peripheral blood. V and J are TRBV6-6 and TRBJ2-1; no reliable D call. The clonotype was recovered from a woman of 80 years or more with acute or convalescent COVID-19. The DNA for the CDR3 is TGTGCCAGCAGTCCCGCCGGGTCCAGCTCCTACAATGAGCAGTTCTTC. This translates into CASSPAGSSSYNEQFF.